The 11 T cell receptor beta chains below all came from one sample that was sequenced in a study of T cell repertoires in urothelial bladder cancer. Profiling relied on immunoSEQ multiplex PCR, and the TCRdb table lists in-frame clones only, not all of them. The data contain some 1,300 clones, under 75% of them singletons. The sample comprised tumor-infiltrating cells from bladder cancer. Source of these receptors: a human donor with urothelial carcinoma.

This chain links TRBV10-3 with TRBJ2-3; 7 bases fit TRBD1. The CDR3 runs 16 residues. Germline V gene sequence: CDR1 ENHRY, CDR2 SYGVKD. The trim removed 3 bases at V and 2 bases at J, leaving 8 bases unmatched. The CDR3 DNA is TGTGCCATCAGTGATGGTCGACAGGGAGACACAGATACGCAGTATTTT. Translation: CAISDGRQGDTDTQYF.

V usage is TRBV5-1 and J usage is TRBJ2-1; D gene ambiguous. The CDR3 length is 15 residues. V was cut by 1 base and J by 1 base, with 9 bases left in between. Germline-derived CDR1 and CDR2 are SGHRS and YFSETQ. Here the CDR3 DNA reads TGCGCCAGCAGCTTGAGTATCCAATCCTACAATGAGCAGTTCTTC. Translation gives CASSLSIQSYNEQFF.

The V call is TRBV28, the J call TRBJ2-1, with TRBD2 identical over 10 bases. V shed 3 bases, J shed 9 bases, and the junction held 11 bases outside the gene matches. In germline, CDR1 is MDHEN, CDR2 SYDVKM. This CDR3 is built from 16 residues. CDR3 DNA sequence: TGTGCCAGCAGTTTGGGCCTAGCGGGAGTTGGCCGTGAGCAGTTCTTC. Translation: CASSLGLAGVGREQFF.

The chain carries TRBV19 and TRBJ2-1, with 9 bases lining up with TRBD2. The V segment lost 2 bases and the J segment 3 bases; nucleotides outside the gene matches: 8. The CDR3 runs 17 residues. Germline assignment: CDR1 LNHDA and CDR2 SQIVND (reference sequence). CDR3 in amino acids: CASSIRRGGLYYNEQFF. CDR3 DNA sequence: TGTGCCAGTAGTATACGGCGGGGGGGCCTCTACTACAATGAGCAGTTCTTC.

The gene calls are TRBV30 and TRBJ2-2; 7 bases fit TRBD1. V dropped 2 bases and J dropped 3; count of bases not matched to a gene: 6. The CDR3 has 15 residues. Per germline, CDR1 GTSNPN and CDR2 SVGIG (reference sequence). CDR3 loop: CAWSRGRSDTGELFF. The DNA for the CDR3 is TGTGCCTGGAGTAGGGGGCGGTCGGACACCGGGGAGCTGTTTTTT.

The chain uses TRBV18 and TRBJ1-3, with TRBD1 as a possible D gene (6 bases). Germline V CDR1 and CDR2: KGHSH, LQKENI. The CDR3 runs to 14 residues. V was shortened by 6 bases and J by 4 bases, with 13 bases between the two germline ends. The CDR3 DNA reads TGTGCCAGCTCCCCAAGCGGGACAGGAAACACCATATATTTT. It encodes CASSPSGTGNTIYF. Full variable domain (missing parts from reference TRBV18 and TRBJ1-3): NAGVMQNPRHLVRRRGQEARLRCSPMKGHSHVYWYRQLPEEGLKFMVYLQKENIIDESGMPKERFSAEFPKEGPSILRIQQVVRGDSAAYFCASSPSGTGNTIYFGEGSWLTVV.

The V call is TRBV6-6, the J call TRBJ1-2; D ambiguous. The V and J ends lost 6 bases and 0 bases respectively, with 17 bases between them. This CDR3 is 16 amino acids long. Germline CDR1 is MNHNY and CDR2 is SVGAGI (reference sequence). Here the CDR3 reads CASRMSRIGANYGYTF. The CDR3 DNA reads TGTGCCAGCAGGATGAGTAGGATCGGGGCTAACTATGGCTACACCTTC.

V is TRBV29-1 and J is TRBJ2-3; TRBD1 aligns across 9 bases. Per the germline V gene, CDR1 is SQVTM and CDR2 is ANQGSEA. With 1 base clipped from V and 3 bases from J, the junction kept 2 bases outside the gene matches. This CDR3 is 14 amino acids long. CDR3 loop: CSVEGQGVTDTQYF. CDR3 DNA: TGCAGCGTTGAAGGACAGGGGGTGACAGATACGCAGTATTTT.

The chain is built from TRBV11-1 and TRBJ1-2, with D possibly being TRBD1 (5 bases). Germline V gene sequence: CDR1 SGHAT, CDR2 FQDESV (reference sequence). This CDR3 region has 18 residues. V lost 2 bases and J 8 bases, leaving 27 bases between the germline ends. The CDR3 DNA is TGTGCCAGCAGCTTAAACGCCCCCGGGGCGCCTCCTTTCTACGGCTACACCTTC. This translates into CASSLNAPGAPPFYGYTF.

The table lists this clone with a few counts. V gene TRBV6-5 combines with J gene TRBJ1-1, with D perhaps matching TRBD1 (6 bases). V dropped 2 bases and J dropped 5 bases, with 12 bases sitting between them. CDR1 is MNHEY and CDR2 is SVGAGI in the germline V gene. CDR3 length: 14 amino acids. The CDR3 region is CASSYGQGYTEAFF. In nucleotides, the CDR3 is TGTGCCAGCAGTTACGGTCAGGGGTATACTGAAGCTTTCTTT.

This clone is termed large. J is TRBJ2-2 and V is TRBV10-1; the D is unclear. The germline CDR1 and CDR2 sequences are WNHNN and SYGVQD (reference sequence). The germline V and J ends were trimmed by 4 bases and 7 bases, with 19 bases remaining between them. This CDR3 contains 16 residues. The CDR3 loop is CASSGGTAFWGGELFF. The CDR3 coding sequence is TGCGCCAGCAGTGGAGGAACTGCCTTCTGGGGCGGGGAGCTGTTTTTT.